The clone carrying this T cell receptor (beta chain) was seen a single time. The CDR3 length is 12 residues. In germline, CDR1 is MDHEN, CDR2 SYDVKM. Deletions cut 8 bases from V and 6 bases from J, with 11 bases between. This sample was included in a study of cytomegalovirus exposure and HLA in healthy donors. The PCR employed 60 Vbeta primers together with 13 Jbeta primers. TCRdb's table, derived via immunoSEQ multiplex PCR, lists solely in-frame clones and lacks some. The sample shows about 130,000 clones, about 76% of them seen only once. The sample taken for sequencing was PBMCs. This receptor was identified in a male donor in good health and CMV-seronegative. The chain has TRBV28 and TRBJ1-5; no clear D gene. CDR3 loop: CASGLLGQPQHF. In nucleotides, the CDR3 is TGTGCCAGCGGGCTATTAGGTCAGCCCCAGCATTTT.